This T cell receptor beta chain was profiled in a study of T cells in Graves' hyperthyroidism and ophthalmopathy. Study results and caveats: Ophthalmopathy was separated from stable hyperthyroidism by a 13 V-J model. It was a median roughly six months before onset that the model predicted ophthalmopathy.

The CDR3 covers 12 residues. V was pared by 7 bases and J by 0 bases, with 9 bases between. Germline V gives CDR1 SQVTM, CDR2 ANQGSEA. Amplification yielded TCR beta CDR3 regions, with RNA transcripts as the source. TCR CDR3 regions were first amplified by RT-PCR with HTBI primers. TCRdb reanalysed the multiplex PCR reads using MiXCR and keeps one entry per CDR3 protein. The sample shows 600,000 or so distinct CDR3 sequences, 35% to 55% of them seen only once. Pregnant or lactating patients were excluded, as were those with uncontrolled infection or other autoimmune disease. The diagnostic basis comprised clinical symptoms, serum thyroxine and TRAb, thyroid ultrasound and orbital computed tomography. Points on this clonotype: The antigen is unknown.

The rearrangement uses TRBV29-1 and TRBJ1-1; possibly TRBD1 for D (5 bases). The receptor was derived from a woman between 18 and 29 years old with Graves' hyperthyroidism. The sequencing sample was made of peripheral blood or thyroid tissue (not recorded which). The CDR3 loop is CSGEQVNTEAFF. CDR3 nucleotide sequence: TGCAGCGGAGAACAGGTGAACACTGAAGCTTTCTTT. Drawing the rest from reference TRBV29-1 and TRBJ1-1, the complete variable domain is SAVISQKPSRDICQRGTSLTIQCQVDSQVTMMFWYRQQPGQSLTLIATANQGSEATYESGFVIDKFPISRPNLTFSTLTVSNMSPEDSSIYLCSGEQVNTEAFFGQGTRLTVV.